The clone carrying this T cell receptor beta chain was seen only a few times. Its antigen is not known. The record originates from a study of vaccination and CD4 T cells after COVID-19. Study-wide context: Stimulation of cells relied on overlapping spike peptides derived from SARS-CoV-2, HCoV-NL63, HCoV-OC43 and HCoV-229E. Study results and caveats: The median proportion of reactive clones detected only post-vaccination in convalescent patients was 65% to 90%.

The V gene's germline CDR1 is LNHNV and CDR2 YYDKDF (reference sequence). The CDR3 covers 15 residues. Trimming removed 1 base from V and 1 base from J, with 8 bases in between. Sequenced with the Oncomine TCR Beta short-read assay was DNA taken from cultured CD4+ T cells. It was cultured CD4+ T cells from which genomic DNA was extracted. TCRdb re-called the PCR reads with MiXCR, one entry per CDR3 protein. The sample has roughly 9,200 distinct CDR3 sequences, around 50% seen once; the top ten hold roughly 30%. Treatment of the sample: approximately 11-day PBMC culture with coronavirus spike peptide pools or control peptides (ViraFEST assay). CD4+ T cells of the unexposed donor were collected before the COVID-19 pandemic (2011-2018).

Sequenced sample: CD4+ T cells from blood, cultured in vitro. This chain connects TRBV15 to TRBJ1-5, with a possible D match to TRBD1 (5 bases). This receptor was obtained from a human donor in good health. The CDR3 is CATSRGQTSNQPQHF. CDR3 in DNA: TGTGCCACCAGCAGAGGACAGACAAGCAATCAGCCCCAGCATTTT.